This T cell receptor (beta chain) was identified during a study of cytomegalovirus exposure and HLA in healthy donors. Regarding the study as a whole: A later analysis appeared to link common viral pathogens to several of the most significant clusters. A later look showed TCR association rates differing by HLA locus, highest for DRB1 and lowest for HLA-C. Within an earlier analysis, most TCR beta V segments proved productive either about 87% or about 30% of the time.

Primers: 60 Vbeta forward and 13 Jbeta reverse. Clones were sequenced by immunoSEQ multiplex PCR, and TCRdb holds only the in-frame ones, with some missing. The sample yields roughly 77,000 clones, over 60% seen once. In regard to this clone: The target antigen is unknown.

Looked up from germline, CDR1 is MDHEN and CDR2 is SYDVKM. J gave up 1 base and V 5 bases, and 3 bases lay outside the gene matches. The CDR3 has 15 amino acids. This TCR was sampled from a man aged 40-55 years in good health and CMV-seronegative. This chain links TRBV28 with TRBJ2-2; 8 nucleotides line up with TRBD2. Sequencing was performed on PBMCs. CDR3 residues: CASSRTSLNTGELFF. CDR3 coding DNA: TGTGCCAGCAGTCGGACTAGCTTGAACACCGGGGAGCTGTTTTTT.